Listed here are 16 T cell receptor beta chains from one sample, sequenced in a study of T cells in Graves' hyperthyroidism and ophthalmopathy. TCR beta CDR3 regions were amplified from RNA transcripts. The primer set for the first-round RT-PCR of the TCR CDR3 was HTBI. TCRdb re-derived calls from the multiplex PCR reads in MiXCR, one entry per CDR3 protein. The top ten hold roughly a third of the sample, which has about 320,000 distinct CDR3 sequences, around a sixth seen once. The material sequenced was blood. The receptors were gathered from a man aged 25-40 years with Graves' hyperthyroidism.

The J gene is TRBJ1-1, the V gene TRBV18; TRBD1 is a possible D gene (5 bases). The CDR3 contains 12 residues. Looked up from germline, CDR1 is KGHSH and CDR2 is LQKENI. Trimming cost V 6 bases and J 7 bases, with 12 bases left between them. This CDR3 is CASSPSRDEAFF. The CDR3 DNA sequence: TGTGCCAGCTCTCCTAGCAGGGATGAAGCTTTCTTT.

This clonotype has only a few counts. V and J are TRBV12-5 and TRBJ2-4; 7 bases map to TRBD1. Trimming took 1 base from V and 2 from J; bases not matched to a gene: 2. The CDR3 runs to 15 residues. Germline V CDR1 and CDR2: LGHNT, FRNRAP. The CDR3 nucleotides are TGTGCTAGTGGTTTGGGGGGACAGTCCAAAAACATTCAGTACTTC. The encoded protein is CASGLGGQSKNIQYF.

This clonotype was recorded at least ten times. The chain joins TRBV6-1 to TRBJ2-5, with D possibly matching TRBD1 (7 bases). This CDR3 spans 12 amino acids. CDR1 MNHNS and CDR2 SASEGT come from the germline V gene. The V end was cut by 5 bases, the J end by 5 bases, with 9 bases between. CDR3 protein: CASSSGGETQYF. As DNA, the CDR3 is TGTGCCAGCAGTTCAGGGGGGGAGACCCAGTACTTC.

The chain has TRBV5-1 and TRBJ2-2; tentative D call: TRBD1 (5 bases). CDR1 is SGHRS and CDR2 is YFSETQ in the germline V gene. The length of the CDR3 is 17 residues. Deletions cut 1 base from V and 0 bases from J, with 13 bases between. The CDR3 loop is CASSLSHKGTNTGELFF. Here the CDR3 DNA reads TGCGCCAGCAGCTTGAGTCATAAGGGGACGAACACCGGGGAGCTGTTTTTT.

This clonotype was seen repeatedly, ten times or more. As DNA, the CDR3 is TGCAGTGCCACTCCGACGGTGAACACTGAAGCTTTCTTT. Residues: CSATPTVNTEAFF. V usage is TRBV20-1 and J usage is TRBJ1-1; D call uncertain. Per germline, CDR1 DFQATT and CDR2 SNEGSKA (reference sequence). Trimming cost V 6 bases and J 0 bases, with 11 bases left between them. There are 13 residues in the CDR3.

This clonotype was counted only a few times. The chain combines TRBV19 with TRBJ1-1; possible D gene TRBD1, 5 bases. This CDR3 is built from 14 residues. CDR1 is LNHDA and CDR2 is SQIVND in the germline V gene (reference sequence). V shed 4 bases and J shed 1 base, with 10 bases lying between them. The CDR3: CASSTTETNTEAFF. The CDR3 DNA is TGTGCCAGTAGTACGACAGAGACGAACACTGAAGCTTTCTTT.

This clonotype was picked up many times. The chain combines TRBV6-1 with TRBJ2-7; TRBD2 aligns across 11 bases. The V gene's germline CDR1 is MNHNS and CDR2 SASEGT. Trimming at V came to 5 bases and at J to 6 bases, leaving 6 bases not matched to a gene. The CDR3 length is 14 residues. The CDR3 nucleotides are TGTGCCAGCAGTACTAGCGGGAGAGTCAGCGAGCAGTACTTC. This translates into CASSTSGRVSEQYF.

In this sample, this clonotype turned up once. Since a much larger clone is just one base distant, this may be a read error. V and J are TRBV12-3 or TRBV12-4 and TRBJ1-5; a weak D match, TRBD1 (5 bases). With 3 bases removed from V and 4 bases from J, the gap between germline ends came to 13 bases. The CDR3 spans 15 residues. CDR3 region: CASSLRGSGNQPQHF. CDR3 bases: TGTGCCAGCAGTTTGAGGGGCTCGGGGAATCAGCCCCAGCATTTT.

This clonotype was seen many times. The rearrangement uses TRBV28 and TRBJ1-1; 7 bases align to TRBD1. Trimming took 5 bases from V and 9 from J; bases not matched to a gene: 9. Germline values: CDR1 MDHEN, CDR2 SYDVKM. The CDR3 covers 13 residues. The CDR3 sequence: CASSPRTGLKAFF. CDR3 sequence (DNA): TGTGCCAGCAGTCCCCGGACAGGACTTAAAGCTTTCTTT.

This clonotype was seen repeatedly, ten times or more. The J gene is TRBJ2-3, the V gene TRBV12-3 or TRBV12-4, with 8 positions matching TRBD2. V shed 8 bases and J 6 bases; nucleotides not matched to a gene: 1. The CDR3 contains 11 residues. The CDR3 sequence is CASRGGDTQYF. The CDR3 DNA is TGTGCCAGCCGGGGGGGGGATACGCAGTATTTT.

The chain combines TRBV13 with TRBJ2-3; a weak D match, TRBD2 (6 bases). Per the germline V gene, CDR1 is PRHDT and CDR2 is FYEKMQ (reference sequence). Trimming pared 2 bases from V and 2 bases from J, leaving 23 bases between. The CDR3 runs to 19 residues. In nucleotides, the CDR3 is TGTGCCAGCAGCTTATCCCTAGCGCGGGCCCGGGCTTCCACAGATACGCAGTATTTT. This translates into CASSLSLARARASTDTQYF.

This clonotype was detected a few times. V and J are TRBV4-1 and TRBJ1-6; no firm D call. V lost 3 bases and J lost 6, with 3 bases in between. The CDR3 consists of 12 residues. The germline V gene has CDR1 MGHRA and CDR2 YSYEKL. The CDR3 DNA reads as TGCGCCAGCAGCCAGGGTAATTCACCCCTCCACTTT. Protein: CASSQGNSPLHF.

This clonotype was counted between two and nine times. This chain joins TRBV10-3 and TRBJ2-1, with 12 bases fitting TRBD2. The CDR3 consists of 18 residues. Germline V gene data show CDR1 as ENHRY and CDR2 as SYGVKD. J lost 2 bases, V lost 7 bases, and 12 bases had no gene match. CDR3 DNA sequence: TGTGCCATCACTCAAGGGATACTAGCGGGAGGTGCCTACAATGAGCAGTTCTTC. Its protein is CAITQGILAGGAYNEQFF.

A remark on this clonotype: A much larger clone lies a single base off, so this may be a read error. The CDR3 region is CASSLGREGIIQYF. The CDR3, as DNA: TGCGCCAGCAGCTTAGGGCGGGAGGGGATCATTCAGTACTTC. The J gene is TRBJ2-4, the V gene TRBV5-1; the match to TRBD2 covers 9 bases. Per the germline V gene, CDR1 is SGHRS and CDR2 is YFSETQ. The CDR3 is 14 residues long. Trimming took 2 bases from V and 9 from J; bases not matched to a gene: 6. The variable domain in full, completed from reference TRBV5-1 and TRBJ2-4, reads KAGVTQTPRYLIKTRGQQVTLSCSPISGHRSVSWYQQTPGQGLQFLFEYFSETQRNKGNFPGRFSGRQFSNSRSEMNVSTLELGDSALYLCASSLGREGIIQYFGAGTRLSVL.

This clonotype was observed many times. The chain is built from TRBV30 and TRBJ2-7, with D possibly being TRBD1 or TRBD2 (5 bases each). Germline lookup yields CDR1 GTSNPN and CDR2 SVGIG (reference sequence). This CDR3 comprises 13 residues. V shed 0 bases and J shed 4 bases, with 10 bases lying between them. The DNA for the CDR3 is TGTGCCTGGAGTGTACGGGACGGTTACGAGCAGTACTTC. It specifies CAWSVRDGYEQYF.

CDR3 region: CASSQGQFTEAFF. CDR3 bases: TGCGCCAGCAGCCAAGGACAGTTCACTGAAGCTTTCTTT. V gene TRBV4-1 combines with J gene TRBJ1-1; D might be TRBD1 (5 bases). This CDR3 is 13 amino acids long. Germline V gene lookup returns CDR1 MGHRA and CDR2 YSYEKL. The V gene lost 1 base and the J gene lost 4 bases, with 7 bases spanning the gap.